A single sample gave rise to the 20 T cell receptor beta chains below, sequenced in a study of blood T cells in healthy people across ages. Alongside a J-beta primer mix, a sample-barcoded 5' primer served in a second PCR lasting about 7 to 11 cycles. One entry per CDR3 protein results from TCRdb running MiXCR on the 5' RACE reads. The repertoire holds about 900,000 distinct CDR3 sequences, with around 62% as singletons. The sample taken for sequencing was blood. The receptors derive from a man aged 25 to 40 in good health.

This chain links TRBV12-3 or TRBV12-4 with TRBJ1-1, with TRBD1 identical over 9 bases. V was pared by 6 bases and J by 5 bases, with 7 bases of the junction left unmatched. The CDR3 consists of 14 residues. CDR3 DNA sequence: TGTGCCAGCAGCAACAGGGGGCGGGGGACTGAAGCTTTCTTT. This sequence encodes CASSNRGRGTEAFF.

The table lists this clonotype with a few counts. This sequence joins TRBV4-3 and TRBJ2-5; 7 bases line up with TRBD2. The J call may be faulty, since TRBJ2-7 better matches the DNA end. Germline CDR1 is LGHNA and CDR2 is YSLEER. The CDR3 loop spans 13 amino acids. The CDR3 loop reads CASSQDPGGEQYF. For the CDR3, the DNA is TGCGCCAGCAGCCAAGATCCGGGGGGCGAGCAGTACTTC.

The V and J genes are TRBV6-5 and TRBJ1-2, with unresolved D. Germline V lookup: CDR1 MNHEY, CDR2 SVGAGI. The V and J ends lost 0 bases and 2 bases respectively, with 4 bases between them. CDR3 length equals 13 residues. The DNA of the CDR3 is TGTGCCAGCAGTTACTCTCAGAACTATGGCTACACCTTC. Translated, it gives CASSYSQNYGYTF.

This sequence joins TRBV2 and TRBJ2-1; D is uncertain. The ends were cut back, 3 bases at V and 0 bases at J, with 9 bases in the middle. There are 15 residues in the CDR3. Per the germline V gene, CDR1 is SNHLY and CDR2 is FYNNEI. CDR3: CASSDEVRSYNEQFF. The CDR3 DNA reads TGTGCCAGCAGTGACGAAGTACGCTCCTACAATGAGCAGTTCTTC.

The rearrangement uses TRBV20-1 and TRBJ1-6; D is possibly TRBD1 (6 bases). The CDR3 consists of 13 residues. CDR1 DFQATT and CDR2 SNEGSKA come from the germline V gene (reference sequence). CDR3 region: CSYQDRNNSPLHF. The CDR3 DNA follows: TGCAGCTACCAGGACAGAAATAATTCACCCCTCCACTTT.

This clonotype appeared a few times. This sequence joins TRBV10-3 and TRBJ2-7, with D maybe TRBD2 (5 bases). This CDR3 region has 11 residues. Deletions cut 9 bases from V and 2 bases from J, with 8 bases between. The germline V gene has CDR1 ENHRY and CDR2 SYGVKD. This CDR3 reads CAISGTYEQYF. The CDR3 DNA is TGTGCCATTTCCGGGACCTACGAGCAGTACTTC.

The CDR3 nucleotides read TGTGCCAGCGGGACAGGGAACACCGGGGAGCTGTTTTTT. Protein sequence: CASGTGNTGELFF. This chain joins TRBV7-9 and TRBJ2-2, with 8 bases identical to TRBD1. J gave up 1 base and V 8 bases, and 0 bases lay outside the gene matches. CDR1 and CDR2 (germline): SEHNR, FQNEAQ (reference sequence). The CDR3 spans 13 residues.

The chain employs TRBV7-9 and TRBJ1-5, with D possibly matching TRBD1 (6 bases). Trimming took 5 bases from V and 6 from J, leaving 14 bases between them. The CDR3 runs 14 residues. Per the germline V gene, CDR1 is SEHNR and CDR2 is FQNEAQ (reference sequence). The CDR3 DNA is TGTGCCAGCAGCAAAGGGGGGGTGAGTCAGCCCCAGCATTTT. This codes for CASSKGGVSQPQHF.

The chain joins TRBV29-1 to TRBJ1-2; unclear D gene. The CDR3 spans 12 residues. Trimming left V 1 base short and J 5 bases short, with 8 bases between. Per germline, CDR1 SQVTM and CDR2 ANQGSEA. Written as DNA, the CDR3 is TGCAGCGTTGAAGCGTGGGAGTATGGCTACACCTTC. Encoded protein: CSVEAWEYGYTF.

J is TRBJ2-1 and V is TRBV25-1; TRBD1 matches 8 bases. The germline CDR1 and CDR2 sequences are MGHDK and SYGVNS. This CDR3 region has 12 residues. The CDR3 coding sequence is TGTGGGACAGGGAGTTCCTACAATGAGCAGTTCTTC. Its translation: CGTGSSYNEQFF.

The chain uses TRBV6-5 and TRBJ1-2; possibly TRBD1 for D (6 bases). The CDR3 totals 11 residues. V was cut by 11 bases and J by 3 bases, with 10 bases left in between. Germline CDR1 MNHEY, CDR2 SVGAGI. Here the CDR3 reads CAGGGYYGYTF. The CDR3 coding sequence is TGTGCCGGGGGCGGGTACTATGGCTACACCTTC.

The CDR3 is CASSEEAGHNEKLFF. In DNA form, the CDR3 reads TGTGCCAGCAGTGAGGAAGCGGGACATAATGAAAAACTGTTTTTT. The chain employs TRBV27 and TRBJ1-4, with a possible D match to TRBD1 (6 bases). The length of the CDR3 is 15 residues. Germline V gives CDR1 MNHEY, CDR2 SMNVEV (reference sequence). The germline V and J ends were trimmed by 5 bases and 4 bases, with 14 bases remaining between them.

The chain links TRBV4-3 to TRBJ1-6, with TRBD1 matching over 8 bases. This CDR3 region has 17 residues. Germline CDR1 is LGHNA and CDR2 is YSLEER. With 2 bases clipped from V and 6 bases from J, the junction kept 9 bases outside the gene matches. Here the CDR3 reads CASSQRDRGPINSPLHF. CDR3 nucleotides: TGCGCCAGCAGCCAACGAGACAGGGGCCCGATTAATTCACCCCTCCACTTT.

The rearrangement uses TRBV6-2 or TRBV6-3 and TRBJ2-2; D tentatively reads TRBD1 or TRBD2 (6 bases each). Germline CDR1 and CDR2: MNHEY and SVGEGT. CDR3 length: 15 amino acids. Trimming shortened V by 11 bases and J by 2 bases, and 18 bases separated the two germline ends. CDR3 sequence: CACADGGRNTGELFF. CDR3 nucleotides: TGTGCCTGCGCGGACGGGGGCCGAAACACCGGGGAGCTGTTTTTT.

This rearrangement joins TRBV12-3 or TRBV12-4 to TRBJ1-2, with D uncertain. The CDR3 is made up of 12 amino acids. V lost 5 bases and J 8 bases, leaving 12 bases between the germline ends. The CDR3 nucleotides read TGTGCCAGCAGTGGGCGCCCGTGGGGCTACACCTTC. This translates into CASSGRPWGYTF.

CDR3: CASGWDEQYF. The CDR3 region has the DNA TGTGCCAGCGGTTGGGACGAGCAGTACTTC. This sequence joins TRBV28 and TRBJ2-7; D call uncertain. V lost 8 bases, J lost 5 bases, and 7 bases lay in between. Germline values: CDR1 MDHEN, CDR2 SYDVKM. This CDR3 is 10 amino acids long.

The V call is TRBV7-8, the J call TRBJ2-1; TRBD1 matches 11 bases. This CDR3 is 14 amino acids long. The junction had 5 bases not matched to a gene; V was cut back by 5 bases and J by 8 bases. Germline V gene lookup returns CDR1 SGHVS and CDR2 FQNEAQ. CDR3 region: CASSGWTGGDEQFF. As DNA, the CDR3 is TGTGCCAGCAGCGGATGGACAGGGGGCGATGAGCAGTTCTTC.

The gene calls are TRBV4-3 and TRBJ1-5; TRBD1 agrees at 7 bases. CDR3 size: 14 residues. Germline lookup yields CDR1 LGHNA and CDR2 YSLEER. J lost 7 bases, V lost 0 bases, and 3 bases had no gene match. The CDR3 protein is CASSQDRGEQPQHF. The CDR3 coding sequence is TGCGCCAGCAGCCAAGACAGGGGGGAACAGCCCCAGCATTTT.

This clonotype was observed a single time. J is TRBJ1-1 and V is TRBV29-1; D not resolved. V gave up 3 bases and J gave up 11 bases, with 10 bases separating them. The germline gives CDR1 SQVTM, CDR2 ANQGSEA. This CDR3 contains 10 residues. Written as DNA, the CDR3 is TGCAGCGTTGACGCGGCCGCTGCTTTCTTT. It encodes CSVDAAAAFF.

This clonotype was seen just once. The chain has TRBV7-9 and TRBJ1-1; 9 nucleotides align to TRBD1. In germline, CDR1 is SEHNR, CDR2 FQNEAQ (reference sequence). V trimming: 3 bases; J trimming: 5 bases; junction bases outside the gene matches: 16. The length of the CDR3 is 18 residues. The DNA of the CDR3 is TGTGCCAGCAGCTTGTTTAGGGGACAGGGATTGTGGGGGACTGAAGCTTTCTTT. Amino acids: CASSLFRGQGLWGTEAFF.